This TCR beta chain was sequenced during a study of cytomegalovirus exposure and HLA in healthy donors (dated by TCRdb to 2016 to 2017). Regarding the complete study: An earlier analysis of under 600 of the donors reported 250 to 350 Gb of sequence data and some 120 million unique TCR beta sequences from around 200 million T cells. An early release covering about 600 HLA-typed donors comprised roughly 300 gigabases of sequencing data and tens of millions of unique TCR sequences. Of the 398 genotyped donors, approximately 83% fell in the genetic ancestry cluster associated with self-reported Caucasian donors. The study aimed to test whether cataloging public T cell receptors could reveal signatures of past pathogen exposure. The T cell repertoires of 666 subjects were profiled by immunosequencing and related to cytomegalovirus serostatus. A separate validation cohort of 100 to 150 different subjects was used in addition to the approximately 640-subject first cohort. The study combined high-throughput TCR immunosequencing, statistical association of individual TCRs with disease status, and machine learning to predict cytomegalovirus infection status. In a later analysis, previously published TCR beta repertoires from some 640 donors were re-analyzed and high-resolution HLA genotyping was added so that TCR occurrence patterns could be studied. In the later analysis, no new phenotypic data were used to find candidate immune exposures; instead, reliance was placed on TCR beta sequences and their occurrence across donors. An earlier analysis of 587 of the donors applied high-throughput TCR beta sequencing to assess whether each TCR beta V gene segment acted as functional or pseudogenic. Donor age, sex, ethnicity and CMV serostatus were collected together with the repertoire data. A later genetic analysis took genome-wide SNP genotypes for about 55% of the roughly 700 donors and used that subset as a discovery cohort. Every discovery cohort repertoire had been produced on one sequencing platform. Class I and class II HLA loci were covered by the typing at four-digit resolution. The number of typed donors differed by locus: 629-630 for A, B, C, DRB1 and DQB1; some 500 for DQA1; 606 for DPA1; and roughly 450 for DPB1. Roughly five DR-DQ haplotypes were treated as single units for association and clustering because of strong linkage in the cohort. On average, around 200,000 unique TCR beta nucleotide sequences were sequenced per donor among about 400 genotyped donors of the cohort, with roughly 18% of those sequences being non-productive.

In total, 666 healthy bone marrow donors made up the cohort. All cohort members were sampled while nominally healthy, although unrecorded immune exposures were likely present. The donor tested CMV seronegative, placing the donor among the 350 to 400 seronegative members of the cohort. A peripheral blood sample was collected from each donor, and TCR beta sequencing was performed on peripheral blood mononuclear cells. Genomic DNA was extracted from the blood cell samples with the Qiagen DNeasy Blood Extraction Kit. CDR1 and CDR2 are drawn from the germline V gene (reference sequence): LNHNV, YYDKDF. V sheds 1 base and J sheds 0 bases, leaving 7 bases between their ends. Spanning cysteine to phenylalanine, the CDR3 consists of 14 amino acids. The only DNA kept is the CDR3, 42 bases in frame from the first base. Comments on this clone: The target of this receptor is not known. No quality values exist for individual bases; no much larger clone is one base distant.

The method was the immunoSEQ multiplex PCR assay. The multiplex PCR relied on a mix of 60 forward primers for TCR Vbeta segments and 13 reverse primers for TCR Jbeta segments. The CDR3 region of rearranged TCR beta genes was amplified from genomic DNA with a multiplex PCR assay. The Illumina HiSeq System was used to sequence the amplified TCR beta libraries as 87-base-pair reads. The authors processed their data as follows. A later analysis counted about 80 million unique TCR beta chains across the 650 to 700 repertoires, and roughly 9.9 million of these chains were shared by at least two donors. To remove PCR and sequencing errors, raw reads were error-corrected and collapsed into unique sequences using a nearest-neighbor algorithm that merged closely related sequences. V, D and J gene segments were assigned by aligning CDR3 sequences to IMGT reference sequences. Each retained sequence needed at least a six-nucleotide match to both a V gene segment and a J gene segment. Rearrangements were classified as productive when the CDR3 lacked stop codons and remained in frame with V and J, and all other rearrangements were classified as non-productive. Following IMGT convention, CDR3 was defined as the stretch from the second conserved V-encoded cysteine up to the conserved J-encoded phenylalanine. In an earlier analysis of roughly 610 of the donors, sequences lacking an unambiguous match to a single V gene segment were excluded. In an earlier analysis of some 590 of the donors, a V segment was called functional when productive rearrangements were above 56.7%, and segregating when the standard deviation between donors exceeded 5%. A statistical classification framework was built for diagnosing cytomegalovirus status from the catalog of TCR beta chain sequences. In a later analysis, V and J genes were assigned by comparing TCR nucleotide sequences against IMGT/GENE-DB human TR gene sequences. A later analysis assigned CDR3 sequences and most-parsimonious VDJ recombination scenarios with the TCRdist pipeline. A later analysis defined each TCR beta chain by its CDR3 amino acid sequence plus V-gene family, and excluded reads lacking a unique V-gene family. As a way to deal with suspected cross-contamination and a sequencing artifact, a later analysis dropped nearly 600 nucleotide sequences that were highly shared and had low generation probability. In a later analysis, a clonal expansion index was calculated for each public chain from normalized within-repertoire ranks of inferred template counts. A later analysis computed generation probabilities with a VDJ recombination model fitted to out-of-frame rearrangements, and checked the results against IGoR. In a later analysis, TCR-TCR, TCR-HLA and TCR-CMV co-occurrence was scored with hypergeometric tests, and a repertoire-size bias correction was applied to TCR pairs. In a later analysis, false discovery rates were estimated by permuting HLA or CMV assignments 20 times. In a later analysis, co-occurring TCRs were grouped with DBSCAN, and TCRdist sequence similarity was added when clustering was performed within HLA-allele-positive subsets. Repertoires with fewer than 30,000 or more than 120,000 public chains, plus five repertoires with anomalous nucleotide sharing, were excluded from co-occurrence clustering. The table comes from immuneACCESS by way of TCRdb, which keeps in-frame sequences with V and J called. Part of the clones is missing from these tables; in studies checked, under half for an unresolved V gene and the rest for unknown reasons. The V and J calls and clone size were taken over from that table, and D and trimming were inferred from the DNA. The sample table shows approximately 150,000 clones, and over 80% are seen once. Clones ranked in the top ten supply under 3% of the sample.

On the study overall, not on this receptor specifically: The study gave a list of about 150 TCR beta chains associated with cytomegalovirus. In a later analysis, most CMV-associated TCR beta chains were found to appear HLA-restricted, with HLA associations seemingly driven largely by CMV exposure. Linkage disequilibrium might explain the correlated functional status among segregating V segments, but an unknown experimental factor could not be ruled out. Because some donors lacked HLA typing at each locus, the association tests relied only on the typed subset. Only TCR beta chains were sequenced in this cohort, and the absence of alpha or paired-chain data limited detectable features. A later analysis found that TCR association rates varied across HLA loci, with DRB1 alleles showing the most associated TCRs and HLA-C alleles the fewest. Three of the identified cytomegalovirus-associated TCR beta chains were confirmed in vitro to be specific for cytomegalovirus antigens. Because counts were too low, about 18 rarely observed V segments, including chromosome 9 orphons, were excluded from the earlier analysis of 587 of the donors. Some IMGT-functional V segments, including TRBV6-2 and TRBV6-3, could not be distinguished by the 87-base-pair reads and were therefore excluded. Specific HLA alleles were associated with 15,000 to 20,000 TCR beta sequences at a false discovery rate of 0.05 in a later analysis. In a later genetic analysis, fewer N-insertions in productive TCRs were reported among donors in an Asian-associated ancestry cluster than the approximately 670-donor mean. It was suggested by the authors that the approach could potentially be generalized to other disease states and immunological phenotypes. In a later analysis, HLA-associated TCR beta chains showed more clonal expansion and lower generation probabilities than non-associated chains that were equally common. A further reported finding was that TCR beta sequences accurately predicted the HLA-A and HLA-B alleles for most subjects in the first cohort. V-gene and J-gene trimming of TCR beta chains was associated with a missense DCLRE1C variant in a later genetic analysis, and the association was replicated in an independent cohort. Several of the top co-occurrence clusters appeared to be linked to parvovirus B19, influenza, CMV and Epstein-Barr virus, according to a later analysis. When HLA alleles, especially DR and DQ, strongly co-occurred, attributing TCR associations to individual alleles was difficult. In both the original and validation cohorts, the classifier was reported to diagnose cytomegalovirus status with high specificity and sensitivity. The only immune exposure information available for the cohort was CMV serostatus. In an earlier analysis of around 500 of the donors, most TCR beta V segments appeared in productive rearrangements about 90% or about 30% of the time, broadly matching IMGT annotations. A group of highly shared sequence variants was considered likely to be a technical artifact of the sequencing pipeline. Sequencing depth was assumed to be roughly uniform across donors in the presence/absence analyses, though that assumption may not hold. Most TCR sequences were observed very rarely across donors, whereas some public TCRs were present in many individuals.

Sequenced sample: PBMCs. The source is a male donor in good health and CMV-seronegative. The chain is assembled from TRBV15 and TRBJ2-7; no confident D gene assignment can be made. The DNA sequence is as follows: TGTGCCACCAGCAGAGGAGGTGACTCCTACGAGCAGTACTTC. It specifies CATSRGGDSYEQYF.